What follows are 18 T cell receptor beta chains derived from one specimen sequenced in a study of T-cell reconstitution after alpha-beta-depleted transplantation in children. Molecular barcoding with unique molecular identifiers was used for the TCRbeta library. TCRdb reprocessed the PCR reads with MiXCR, giving one entry per CDR3 protein. This table has a few hundred thousand distinct CDR3 sequences, roughly a quarter appearing once. The input for sequencing was PBMCs, taken before TCRalphabeta/CD19-depleted stem cell transplant. Source of these receptors: a boy younger than two with Wiskott-Aldrich syndrome, due to receive a stem cell transplant.

The chain combines TRBV2 with TRBJ2-1, with TRBD2 as a possible D gene (5 bases). The germline V and J ends were trimmed by 2 bases and 2 bases, with 16 bases remaining between them. The CDR3 has 17 amino acids. The germline gives CDR1 SNHLY, CDR2 FYNNEI. The DNA of the CDR3 is TGTGCCAGCAGTGAACGGCTAGCCCTAGCCGCCTACAATGAGCAGTTCTTC. Protein sequence: CASSERLALAAYNEQFF.

The rearrangement uses TRBV28 and TRBJ2-7; D is perhaps TRBD1 or TRBD2 (6 bases each). Trimming took off 8 bases at V and 4 bases at J, with 21 bases between the two ends. This CDR3 contains 15 residues. Germline V gene data show CDR1 as MDHEN and CDR2 as SYDVKM. The CDR3 spells CASSHLGASEYEQYF. In DNA, the CDR3 is TGTGCCAGCTCTCACCTGGGGGCTAGCGAGTACGAGCAGTACTTC.

In its sample, this clonotype was seen a few times. The J gene is TRBJ1-1, the V gene TRBV11-2; D is unclear. The CDR3 length is 15 residues. Trimming pared 1 base from V and 1 base from J, leaving 10 bases between. Germline CDR1 SGHAT, CDR2 FQNNGV. The CDR3 spells CASSLVLSQNTEAFF. DNA for the CDR3: TGTGCCAGCAGCTTAGTGCTCAGTCAGAACACTGAAGCTTTCTTT.

This clonotype showed up just a few times. The CDR3 coding sequence is TGTGCCACCAGCAGAGTCCGTGGGGCCCAGTACTTC. This sequence encodes CATSRVRGAQYF. This rearrangement joins TRBV15 to TRBJ2-5; D is undetermined. The CDR3 consists of 12 residues. Looked up from germline, CDR1 is LNHNV and CDR2 is YYDKDF (reference sequence). V dropped 1 base and J dropped 9 bases, with 9 bases sitting between them. The complete variable domain, with remaining parts taken from reference TRBV15 and TRBJ2-5, reads DAMVIQNPRYQVTQFGKPVTLSCSQTLNHNVMYWYQQKSSQAPKLLFHYYDKDFNNEADTPDNFQSRRPNTSFCFLDIRSPGLGDTAMYLCATSRVRGAQYFGPGTRLLVL.

This clonotype has only a few counts. The CDR3 spells CAISESVTNTGELFF. For the CDR3, the DNA is TGTGCCATCAGTGAGTCTGTGACAAACACCGGGGAGCTGTTTTTT. The rearrangement joins TRBV10-3 to TRBJ2-2, with D unclear. CDR3 length: 15 amino acids. Looked up from germline, CDR1 is ENHRY and CDR2 is SYGVKD. Between the trimmed V and J ends, which lost 0 bases and 2 bases, there was a span of 7 bases.

The chain joins TRBV5-6 to TRBJ2-7, with unresolved D. The CDR3 loop spans 14 amino acids. Per the germline V gene, CDR1 is SGHDT and CDR2 is YYEEEE. V was clipped by 4 bases and J by 2 bases, with 13 bases between them. The DNA of the CDR3 is TGTGCCAGCAGCCGCTTTTCCCTAGCCTACGAGCAGTACTTC. It specifies CASSRFSLAYEQYF.

The rearrangement uses TRBV19 and TRBJ1-1, with TRBD1 as a possible D gene (6 bases). Germline CDR1 reads LNHDA; CDR2 reads SQIVND (reference sequence). Trimming shortened V by 6 bases and J by 4 bases, and 21 bases separated the two germline ends. The CDR3 is 16 amino acids. CDR3: CASSSFPQGRGTEAFF. As DNA, the CDR3 is TGTGCCAGTAGCTCGTTCCCCCAGGGCAGGGGCACTGAAGCTTTCTTT. Full variable domain (outside the CDR3, taken from reference TRBV19 and TRBJ1-1): DGGITQSPKYLFRKEGQNVTLSCEQNLNHDAMYWYRQDPGQGLRLIYYSQIVNDFQKGDIAEGYSVSREKKESFPLTVTSAQKNPTAFYLCASSSFPQGRGTEAFFGQGTRLTVV.

The rearrangement joins TRBV27 to TRBJ2-7; 9 bases align to TRBD2. CDR3 size: 15 residues. The junction had 7 bases not matched to a gene; V was cut back by 6 bases and J by 1 base. Germline values: CDR1 MNHEY, CDR2 SMNVEV (reference sequence). The CDR3 DNA reads TGTGCCAGCAGACCTCTAGCGGGGAAGTCCTACGAGCAGTACTTC. Protein product: CASRPLAGKSYEQYF.

The chain joins TRBV7-9 to TRBJ2-4; weak D call: TRBD1 (6 bases). The CDR3 loop spans 16 amino acids. V was cut by 5 bases and J by 1 base, with 15 bases left in between. Germline CDR1 and CDR2: SEHNR and FQNEAQ (reference sequence). CDR3 coding DNA: TGTGCCAGCAGCCCCCAGGGGCCGGAGGCCAAAAACATTCAGTACTTC. It codes for CASSPQGPEAKNIQYF.

The chain joins TRBV6-1 to TRBJ2-7; a weak D match, TRBD1 (7 bases). The germline gives CDR1 MNHNS, CDR2 SASEGT. Trimming shortened V by 6 bases and J by 3 bases, and 18 bases separated the two germline ends. The CDR3 is 15 residues long. CDR3 loop: CASRTGQGGHYEQYF. In nucleotides, the CDR3 is TGTGCCAGCAGAACAGGTCAGGGGGGCCACTACGAGCAGTACTTC.

The table lists this clonotype with a few counts. This chain links TRBV24-1 with TRBJ2-1; 7 nucleotides line up with TRBD2. J gave up 8 bases and V 4 bases, and 10 bases lay outside the gene matches. The CDR3 contains 15 residues. Germline V gives CDR1 KGHDR, CDR2 SFDVKD. In nucleotides, the CDR3 is TGTGCCACCAGTGAGGGACGGGAGGAGATATATGAGCAGTTCTTC. Its translation: CATSEGREEIYEQFF.

This chain's CDR3 is CASSRQTAKLYF. As DNA, the CDR3 is TGTGCCAGCAGCAGACAGACGGCGAAATTGTACTTC. This chain joins TRBV12-3 or TRBV12-4 and TRBJ2-5; D perhaps matches TRBD1 (5 bases). V was clipped by 6 bases and J by 13 bases, with 18 bases between them. This CDR3 has 12 amino acids.

This chain uses TRBV27 with TRBJ2-5, with D tentatively TRBD1 (5 bases). This CDR3 comprises 13 residues. The V gene's germline CDR1 is MNHEY and CDR2 SMNVEV (reference sequence). Trimming took off 4 bases at V and 5 bases at J, with 11 bases between the two ends. The DNA for the CDR3 is TGTGCCAGCAGTTCCCGGACAAGTGAGACCCAGTACTTC. It codes for CASSSRTSETQYF.

This rearrangement joins TRBV5-1 to TRBJ2-5; 10 bases are a match to TRBD1. Germline V gene lookup returns CDR1 SGHRS and CDR2 YFSETQ. There are 14 residues in the CDR3. The trim removed 2 bases at V and 4 bases at J, leaving 2 bases unmatched. The CDR3 here is CASSFDRGPETQYF. The CDR3 bases are TGCGCCAGCAGCTTCGACAGGGGGCCAGAGACCCAGTACTTC.

The chain is built from TRBV20-1 and TRBJ1-2; the D gene is possibly TRBD1 (5 bases). There are 14 residues in the CDR3. The V and J ends lost 3 bases and 4 bases respectively, with 15 bases between them. Germline CDR1 and CDR2: DFQATT and SNEGSKA (reference sequence). CDR3 in amino acids: CSASTQGSTYGYTF. The CDR3 coding sequence is TGCAGTGCTAGTACCCAGGGATCCACCTATGGCTACACCTTC.

This clonotype showed up just once. The gene calls are TRBV27 and TRBJ2-7; no clear D gene. Germline lookup yields CDR1 MNHEY and CDR2 SMNVEV (reference sequence). Trimming pared 6 bases from V and 6 bases from J, leaving 15 bases between. The CDR3 extends over 13 amino acids. The CDR3: CASRPTVPGEQYF. CDR3 in DNA: TGTGCCAGCAGACCCACGGTACCGGGCGAGCAGTACTTC.

In this sample, this clonotype turned up a few times. J is TRBJ1-6 and V is TRBV27; D may be TRBD1 (5 bases). Germline V lookup: CDR1 MNHEY, CDR2 SMNVEV (reference sequence). V lost 5 bases and J lost 6, with 17 bases in between. This CDR3 is 16 amino acids long. The DNA for the CDR3 is TGTGCCAGCAGTGATTACGGGGGATACGGTAATTCACCCCTCCACTTT. Its translation is CASSDYGGYGNSPLHF.

This clonotype has a handful of counts. The J gene is TRBJ1-1, the V gene TRBV12-3 or TRBV12-4; 8 positions agree with TRBD1. The junction had 8 bases not matched to a gene; V was cut back by 7 bases and J by 4 bases. This CDR3 has 14 amino acids. The CDR3 nucleotides read TGTGCCAGCAAACCACCGCAGGGGGCCACTGAAGCTTTCTTT. Protein: CASKPPQGATEAFF.